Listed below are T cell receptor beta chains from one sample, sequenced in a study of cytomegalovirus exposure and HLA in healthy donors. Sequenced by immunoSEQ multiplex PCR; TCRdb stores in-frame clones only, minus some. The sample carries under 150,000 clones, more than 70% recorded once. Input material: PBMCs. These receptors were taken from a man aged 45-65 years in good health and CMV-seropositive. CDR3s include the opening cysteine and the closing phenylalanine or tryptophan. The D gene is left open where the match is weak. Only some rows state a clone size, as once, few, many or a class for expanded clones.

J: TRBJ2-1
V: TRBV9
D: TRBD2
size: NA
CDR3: CASSGRGAAYNEQFF
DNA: TGTGCCAGCAGCGGGCGGGGGGCAGCTTACAATGAGCAGTTCTTC

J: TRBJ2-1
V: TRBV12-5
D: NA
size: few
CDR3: CASGLGGSYNEQFF
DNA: TGTGCTAGTGGTTTAGGCGGCTCCTACAATGAGCAGTTCTTC

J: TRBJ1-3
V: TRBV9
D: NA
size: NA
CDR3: CASSQGSGNTIYF
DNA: TGTGCCAGCAGCCAGGGGTCTGGAAACACCATATATTTT

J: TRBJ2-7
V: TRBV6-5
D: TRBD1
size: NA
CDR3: CASSSRDSYEQYF
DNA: TGTGCCAGCAGTTCCCGGGACAGCTACGAGCAGTACTTC

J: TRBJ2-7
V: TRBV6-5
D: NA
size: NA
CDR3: CASKLQGALDEQYF
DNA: TGTGCCAGCAAACTACAGGGTGCCCTGGACGAGCAGTACTTC

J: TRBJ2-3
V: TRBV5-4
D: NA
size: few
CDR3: CASSERQPDTQYF
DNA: TGTGCCAGCAGCGAAAGACAACCAGATACGCAGTATTTT

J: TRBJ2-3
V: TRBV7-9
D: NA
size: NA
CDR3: CASSLDVYTDTQYF
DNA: TGTGCCAGCAGCTTAGATGTTTACACAGATACGCAGTATTTT

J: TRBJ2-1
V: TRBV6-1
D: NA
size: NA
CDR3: CASSDQGPAYNEQFF
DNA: TGTGCCAGCAGCGACCAGGGTCCGGCCTACAATGAGCAGTTCTTC

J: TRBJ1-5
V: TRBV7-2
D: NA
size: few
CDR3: CASSLVSSNQPQHF
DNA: TGTGCCAGCAGCTTAGTTTCGAGCAATCAGCCCCAGCATTTT

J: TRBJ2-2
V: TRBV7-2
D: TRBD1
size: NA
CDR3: CASTRQGTSYTGELFF
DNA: TGTGCCAGCACTAGACAGGGAACTTCATACACCGGGGAGCTGTTTTTT

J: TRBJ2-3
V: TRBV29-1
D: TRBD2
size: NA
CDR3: CSARGGSGKTDTQYF
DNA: TGCAGCGCCCGGGGGGGTAGCGGGAAAACAGATACGCAGTATTTT

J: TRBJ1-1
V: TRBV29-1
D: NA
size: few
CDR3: CSVTGLFNTEAFF
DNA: TGCAGCGTTACCGGACTGTTCAACACTGAAGCTTTCTTT

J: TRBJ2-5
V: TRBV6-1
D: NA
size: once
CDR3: CASSVLRVGVETQYF
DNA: TGTGCCAGCAGTGTTTTAAGGGTCGGGGTGGAGACCCAGTACTTC

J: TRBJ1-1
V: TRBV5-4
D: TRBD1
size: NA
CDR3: CASAGQGARNTEAFF
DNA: TGTGCCAGCGCGGGACAGGGGGCGAGGAACACTGAAGCTTTCTTT

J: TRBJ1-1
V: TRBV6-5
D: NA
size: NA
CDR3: CASMITGNTEAFF
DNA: TGTGCCAGCATGATAACAGGGAACACTGAAGCTTTCTTT

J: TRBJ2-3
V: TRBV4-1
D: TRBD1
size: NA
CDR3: CATKGQVNANTQYF
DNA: TGCGCCACAAAGGGACAGGTTAATGCAAATACGCAGTATTTT